These T cell receptor beta chains were read from a single sample in a study of T cell responses to AZD1222 COVID-19 vaccine. Profiled with immunoSEQ multiplex PCR; TCRdb holds only in-frame clones, not every one. This table holds some 150,000 clones, 70% to 90% found once. The sample consisted of peripheral blood, taken on day 0 of MenACWY control vaccination. The receptors were sampled from an adult in good health. Both conserved end residues are part of each CDR3. D genes are given only for firm matches. Expanded clones are given a class, and other clones once, few, many or no size at all.

18	TRBV7-2	.	TRBD2	TRBJ2-5	CASSLGYSGRAYRETQYF	TGTGCCAGCAGCTTAGGATATAGCGGGAGGGCCTACCGAGAGACCCAGTACTTC
14	TRBV19	once	.	TRBJ1-2	CASSITRVGYGYTF	TGTGCCAGTAGTATCACCAGGGTTGGATATGGCTACACCTTC
15	TRBV11-3	.	TRBD1	TRBJ2-7	CASRKTGTGGNEQYF	TGTGCCAGCAGAAAAACCGGGACAGGCGGAAACGAGCAGTACTTC
19	TRBV15	.	TRBD1	TRBJ2-1	CATSRVGQGARFPYNEQFF	TGTGCCACCAGCAGAGTGGGACAGGGGGCGCGTTTCCCCTACAATGAGCAGTTCTTC
16	TRBV4-2	.	TRBD2	TRBJ2-1	CASRRASGTSYNEQFF	TGTGCCAGCAGAAGAGCTAGCGGGACCTCCTACAATGAGCAGTTCTTC
12	TRBV6-5	.	.	TRBJ2-2	CASSRTTGELFF	TGTGCCAGCAGCCGAACAACCGGGGAGCTGTTTTTT
13	TRBV4-3	few	.	TRBJ1-1	CASSQDRNTEAFF	TGCGCCAGCAGCCAAGATCGAAACACTGAAGCTTTCTTT
15	TRBV5-1	few	TRBD2	TRBJ2-7	CASSLGLAGSYEQYF	TGCGCCAGCAGCCTTGGACTAGCGGGCTCCTACGAGCAGTACTTC
16	TRBV3-1/TRBV3-2	once	.	TRBJ2-3	CASSPWDWSSTDTQYF	TGTGCCAGCAGCCCATGGGACTGGTCTAGCACAGATACGCAGTATTTT
18	TRBV10-3	once	.	TRBJ1-5	CAISESRTVAYSNQPQHF	TGTGCCATCAGTGAGTCGAGGACAGTAGCCTATAGCAATCAGCCCCAGCATTTT
14	TRBV5-4	.	.	TRBJ2-3	CASSLGQGGDTQYF	TGTGCCAGCAGCTTGGGGCAGGGAGGAGATACGCAGTATTTT
17	TRBV19	.	.	TRBJ2-6	CASSIVPPPAGANVLTF	TGTGCCAGTAGTATAGTCCCCCCGCCCGCTGGGGCCAACGTCCTGACTTTC
17	TRBV5-8	.	TRBD2	TRBJ2-3	CASSLELAGLSTDTQYF	TGTGCCAGCAGCTTGGAACTAGCGGGACTTAGCACAGATACGCAGTATTTT
15	TRBV27	.	.	TRBJ2-3	CASSQSTGSTDTQYF	TGTGCCAGCAGTCAGTCTACAGGGAGCACAGATACGCAGTATTTT
15	TRBV6-4	few	.	TRBJ2-6	CASSPGSAGANVLTF	TGTGCCAGCAGTCCAGGGTCGGCTGGGGCCAACGTCCTGACTTTC
15	TRBV5-1	.	.	TRBJ2-2	CASSLAQGRAGELFF	TGCGCCAGCAGCTTGGCACAGGGTAGGGCCGGGGAGCTGTTTTTT
14	TRBV28	.	.	TRBJ1-2	CASSFGSTFYGYTF	TGTGCCAGCAGTTTTGGGTCAACCTTCTATGGCTACACCTTC
15	TRBV10-2	.	.	TRBJ1-2	CASSDSGFTNYGYTF	TGCGCCAGCAGTGATTCGGGCTTTACGAACTATGGCTACACCTTC
16	TRBV7-9	medium-sized	TRBD1	TRBJ2-7	CASSHPEGQGTYEQYF	TGTGCCAGCAGCCACCCCGAGGGACAGGGGACCTACGAGCAGTACTTC
14	TRBV7-6	once	.	TRBJ2-5	CASSLGRQRETQYF	TGTGCCAGCAGCTTAGGTCGGCAGCGAGAGACCCAGTACTTC
13	TRBV10-1	.	.	TRBJ1-1	CASRQGEGTEAFF	TGCGCCAGCAGACAGGGAGAGGGCACTGAAGCTTTCTTT
13	TRBV2	.	.	TRBJ1-5	CASRGSTNQPQHF	TGTGCCAGTAGGGGGTCCACCAATCAGCCCCAGCATTTT
15	TRBV4-3	.	.	TRBJ1-1	CASSQDGSENTEAFF	TGCGCCAGCAGCCAAGATGGCTCAGAGAACACTGAAGCTTTCTTT
12	TRBV12-3/TRBV12-4	.	.	TRBJ2-7	CASSLVGGEQYF	TGTGCCAGCAGTTTAGTGGGGGGAGAGCAGTACTTC
14	TRBV6-5	once	.	TRBJ1-2	CASSYGGLSYGYTF	TGTGCCAGCAGTTACGGGGGACTGAGCTATGGCTACACCTTC
14	TRBV28	.	TRBD1	TRBJ1-5	CASSSTGLIRPQHF	TGTGCCAGCAGTTCGACAGGGTTAATACGGCCCCAGCATTTT
12	TRBV18	.	.	TRBJ1-2	CASSPQQNGYTF	TGTGCCAGCTCACCCCAACAGAATGGCTACACCTTC
11	TRBV30	.	TRBD1	TRBJ2-7	CAYGTGGEQYF	TGTGCCTACGGGACAGGGGGAGAGCAGTACTTC
12	TRBV12-3/TRBV12-4	.	.	TRBJ2-7	CASSSGVYEQYF	TGTGCCAGCAGTTCTGGAGTCTACGAGCAGTACTTC
15	TRBV18	.	.	TRBJ1-2	CASSPDSAFNYGYTF	TGTGCCAGCTCACCAGACAGCGCCTTTAACTATGGCTACACCTTC
17	TRBV6-2/TRBV6-3	.	.	TRBJ2-7	CASSPAGAAAFHYEQYF	TGTGCCAGCAGCCCAGCAGGGGCTGCTGCTTTCCACTACGAGCAGTACTTC
17	TRBV3-1/TRBV3-2	.	TRBD2	TRBJ2-4	CASSQDLLAGCSYIQYF	TGTGCCAGCAGCCAAGATTTGCTAGCGGGATGTAGTTACATTCAGTACTTC
17	TRBV9	.	TRBD2	TRBJ2-2	CASSVTLAGGNTGELFF	TGTGCCAGCAGCGTAACTTTAGCGGGGGGAAACACCGGGGAGCTGTTTTTT
13	TRBV12-3/TRBV12-4	.	.	TRBJ1-1	CASIGGGLGEAFF	TGTGCCAGCATAGGAGGGGGGCTTGGTGAAGCTTTCTTT
15	TRBV3-1/TRBV3-2	.	TRBD1	TRBJ1-1	CASSQIGGGYPEAFF	TGTGCCAGCAGCCAAATTGGAGGGGGCTATCCTGAAGCTTTCTTT
10	TRBV29-1	.	.	TRBJ2-5	CSVQQETQYF	TGCAGCGTTCAACAAGAGACCCAGTACTTC
17	TRBV10-3	.	TRBD2	TRBJ2-1	CAISESGGASSYNEQFF	TGTGCCATCAGTGAGTCGGGAGGGGCAAGCTCCTACAATGAGCAGTTCTTC
15	TRBV6-5	few	TRBD1	TRBJ1-6	CASRDRAIYNSPLHF	TGTGCCAGCAGAGACAGGGCTATCTATAATTCACCCCTCCACTTT
14	TRBV7-8	.	TRBD1	TRBJ1-2	CASRSQTGGRGYTF	TGTGCCAGCAGATCTCAGACAGGGGGCAGGGGCTACACCTTC
13	TRBV5-6	.	.	TRBJ2-3	CASSSPHTDTQYF	TGTGCCAGCAGCTCGCCGCACACAGATACGCAGTATTTT
13	TRBV5-1	.	TRBD1	TRBJ1-2	CASSLTGGEGYTF	TGCGCCAGCAGCTTGACAGGGGGCGAAGGCTACACCTTC
16	TRBV28	.	.	TRBJ1-1	CASRTPFGPTLTEAFF	TGTGCCAGCAGAACCCCTTTTGGCCCGACTCTCACTGAAGCTTTCTTT
18	TRBV7-8	.	TRBD2	TRBJ2-3	CASSVKGLAGGHTDTQYF	TGTGCCAGCAGCGTAAAGGGGCTAGCGGGGGGGCACACAGATACGCAGTATTTT
13	TRBV2	.	.	TRBJ2-3	CASSWDSTDTQYF	TGTGCCAGCTCCTGGGACAGCACAGATACGCAGTATTTT
15	TRBV7-6	.	.	TRBJ2-3	CASSLIRESTDTQYF	TGTGCCAGCAGCTTAATACGGGAAAGCACAGATACGCAGTATTTT
14	TRBV18	.	.	TRBJ1-1	CASSRTEMNTEAFF	TGTGCCAGCTCACGGACAGAAATGAACACTGAAGCTTTCTTT
14	TRBV7-9	.	TRBD1	TRBJ1-1	CASSWGQGNTEAFF	TGTGCCAGCAGCTGGGGACAGGGGAACACTGAAGCTTTCTTT
13	TRBV12-5	.	.	TRBJ2-5	CASGLSRGHWQYF	TGTGCTAGTGGTTTGAGTCGGGGGCATTGGCAGTACTTC
14	TRBV19	few	.	TRBJ1-5	CASTPQGKLRPQHF	TGTGCCAGTACCCCTCAGGGGAAGTTGAGGCCCCAGCATTTT
15	TRBV6-2/TRBV6-3	.	.	TRBJ1-2	CASSSPGLTNYGYTF	TGTGCCAGCAGTTCTCCCGGTCTGACTAACTATGGCTACACCTTC
13	TRBV6-4	.	.	TRBJ1-1	CASSDRGGTEAFF	TGTGCCAGCAGTGACAGGGGTGGTACTGAAGCTTTCTTT
16	TRBV19	.	.	TRBJ2-3	CASSIGKAGRTDTQYF	TGTGCCAGTAGTATCGGTAAGGCAGGGCGGACAGATACGCAGTATTTT
15	TRBV7-2	.	TRBD1	TRBJ1-2	CASSLDYRDSYGYTF	TGTGCCAGCAGCTTAGATTACCGGGACAGCTATGGCTACACCTTC
16	TRBV7-9	.	TRBD1	TRBJ1-4	CASSRTTGGTNEKLFF	TGTGCCAGCAGCCGAACCACAGGGGGAACTAATGAAAAACTGTTTTTT
12	TRBV6-5	.	.	TRBJ1-6	CASSFRNSPLHF	TGTGCCAGCAGTTTCAGAAATTCACCCCTCCACTTT
14	TRBV7-9	.	.	TRBJ2-7	CASSSSTGGHEQYF	TGTGCCAGCAGCTCCTCGACGGGGGGCCACGAGCAGTACTTC
16	TRBV7-9	.	.	TRBJ1-2	CASSLTSPGGLAGYTF	TGTGCCAGCAGCTTAACGAGCCCCGGGGGGCTTGCTGGCTACACCTTC
21	TRBV3-1/TRBV3-2	few	TRBD1	TRBJ1-1	CASSQARWSDRGPSRWTEAFF	TGTGCCAGCAGCCAAGCACGTTGGTCTGACAGGGGCCCTTCCCGGTGGACTGAAGCTTTCTTT
19	TRBV27	.	.	TRBJ1-4	CASSLSKRAGGASNEKLFF	TGTGCCAGCAGTTTATCTAAGCGGGCGGGGGGCGCAAGTAATGAAAAACTGTTTTTT